This T cell receptor beta chain was sequenced in a study of human T cells and chemical hapten exposure listed by TCRdb under 2021. Background for the entire study: For sensitization, 2% DPC in acetone was applied to a 2 cm by 2 cm area of upper inner arm skin. Blood for TCR sequencing was provided by twenty-nine alopecia patients at one to four time points (pre-sensitization, 2, 6 and 24 weeks). The mostly female patient cohort included alopecia areata with under or over 50% scalp involvement, alopecia totalis and alopecia universalis. The libraries were sequenced as a pool, and the TCR yield per sample differed mostly because of small variations in library volumes within the pool. In alopecia patients, the study followed how the peripheral blood TCR repertoire changed in vivo over primary and secondary sensitization to diphenylcyclopropenone (DPC), a hapten. Patients additionally received weekly therapeutic DPC doses to the scalp throughout the approximately 22-week study period. Patch testing on the upper back used Finn chambers containing 0.01% DPC, with scoring done after 6 days according to International Contact Dermatitis Research Group standards. Blood samples were taken from patients before sensitization (week 0) and at 2, 6 and about 24 weeks after DPC sensitization. Broader findings and caveats from the paper: The number of TCRs above 1 in 1000 frequency did not change with DPC sensitization; there was no evidence of global repertoire structure alterations. After repeated subsampling, the strength of the expansion versus patch-test correlation and the threshold at which it became significant changed. Because every patient had alopecia, a presumed autoimmune disease, the patients' immune response might differ from that of healthy individuals. Patch test score correlated positively with the number of PT1 expanded TCRs, reaching significance at thresholds 8, 16 and 32 but not at 4. Compared with pre-sensitization or healthy control sets, expanded TCRs formed significantly more large CDR3 similarity clusters, which is consistent with antigen-driven responses.

This clonotype was observed a few times. It has no known antigen specificity. Per-base quality was not reported, and no clone a single base away is much larger than it. Relative to germline, V is 8 bases shorter and J is 7 bases shorter, with 14 bases between their ends. CDR1 and CDR2, per the germline V gene, are MDHEN and SYDVKM. From the cysteine up to the phenylalanine, the CDR3 has a length of 12 residues. CDR3 DNA only is kept here, 36 bases in frame from base 1. To prepare the library, RACE was applied. TCRdb records NextSeq 500 as the sequencer. During library preparation, unique molecular identifiers were attached to individual cDNA molecules so that TCRs could be counted quantitatively and reproducibly. Each blood RNA sample was used to sequence both TCR alpha and TCR beta chains. From the authors' description of their analysis: A median of approximately 100,000 TCRs per sample was observed, with a range of roughly 20,000 to 750,000. The Decombinator software suite was used to annotate V, J and CDR3 in the TCR reads. For the PS versus PT1 abundance plots, all samples were subsampled to the same number of TCRs (28,000). TCRs were defined as expanded if absent before sensitization and observed at least eight times at the 2-week time point. TCRdb redid the processing of the public reads, applying fastp at Q25 and MiXCR, and retained in-frame beta chains. For every CDR3 protein sequence, its rows merge into one entry that carries the most common genes and DNA. Clone size and V and J calls follow TCRdb, not the original study. The sample table lists fewer than 200,000 distinct CDR3 sequences, around 30% of them with a count of one. Roughly 3% of the sample belongs to the ten largest clones.

The time point label, as the study defines it: pre-sensitization, week 0. In the paper's terms, the treatment or condition label means: therapeutic diphenylcyclopropenone sensitization with weekly scalp DPC. At each patch-test visit, blood was drawn before the patch test was applied. Patients were eligible if aged 18 to 70, diagnosed with alopecia and judged suitable for DPC therapy, and pregnant patients were excluded. Total RNA was extracted from unfractionated whole blood collected in Tempus Blood RNA tubes. The chain employs TRBV28 and TRBJ1-2; the D region possibly corresponds to TRBD1 (6 bases align). Sequencing was performed on whole blood, taken in connection with sensitization to the hapten diphenylcyclopropenone (DPC). The receptor was isolated from a woman in her twenties or thirties with alopecia areata. Some clones in this sample may be carry-over from other donors' samples. The base sequence is TGTGCCAGCGGGGGGGGGCGAGCTGGCTACACCTTC. The resulting protein is CASGGGRAGYTF.